This T cell receptor beta chain was documented in a study of blood T cell repertoires in COVID-19. Across the study: PBMCs, B-cell-depleted T cells, or T cells were the source of the cDNA or gDNA that made up the material.

TCRdb's copy holds only in-frame clones and misses some; the assay was immunoSEQ multiplex PCR. Among tens of thousands of clones listed, about 83% were seen once. There are 13 residues in the CDR3. Germline trimming cut 5 bases from V and 8 bases from J; bases unmatched to any gene: 5. The V gene's germline CDR1 is SGHAT and CDR2 FQNNGV. The chain links TRBV11-2 to TRBJ1-4, with 7 bases aligning to TRBD1. The sequence derives from an elderly woman with acute or convalescent COVID-19. The sample taken for sequencing was peripheral blood. The DNA of the CDR3 is TGTGCCAGCAGCCGGGGGACAGTAGAAAAACTGTTTTTT. Translation: CASSRGTVEKLFF.